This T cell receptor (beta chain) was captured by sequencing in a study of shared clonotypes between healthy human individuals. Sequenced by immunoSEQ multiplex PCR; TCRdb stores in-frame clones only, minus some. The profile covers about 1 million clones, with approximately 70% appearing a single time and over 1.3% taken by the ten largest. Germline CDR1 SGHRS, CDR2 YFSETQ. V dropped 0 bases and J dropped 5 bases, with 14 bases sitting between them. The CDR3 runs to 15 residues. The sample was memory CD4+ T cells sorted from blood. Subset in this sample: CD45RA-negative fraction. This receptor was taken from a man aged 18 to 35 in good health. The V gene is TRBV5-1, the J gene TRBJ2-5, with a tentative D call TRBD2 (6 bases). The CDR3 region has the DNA TGCGCCAGCAGCTTGGGGCCCGGGGGATCGGAGACCCAGTACTTC. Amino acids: CASSLGPGGSETQYF.